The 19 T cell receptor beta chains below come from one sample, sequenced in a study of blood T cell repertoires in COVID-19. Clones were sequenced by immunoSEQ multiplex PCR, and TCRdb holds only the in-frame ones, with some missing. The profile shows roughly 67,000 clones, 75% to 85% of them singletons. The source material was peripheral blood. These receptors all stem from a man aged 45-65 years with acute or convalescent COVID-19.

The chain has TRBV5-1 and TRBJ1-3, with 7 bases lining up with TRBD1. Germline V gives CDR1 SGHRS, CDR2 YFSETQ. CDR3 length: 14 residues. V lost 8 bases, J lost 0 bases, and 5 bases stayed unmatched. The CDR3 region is CASTTGDSGNTIYF. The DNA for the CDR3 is TGCGCCAGTACTACAGGGGACTCTGGAAACACCATATATTTT.

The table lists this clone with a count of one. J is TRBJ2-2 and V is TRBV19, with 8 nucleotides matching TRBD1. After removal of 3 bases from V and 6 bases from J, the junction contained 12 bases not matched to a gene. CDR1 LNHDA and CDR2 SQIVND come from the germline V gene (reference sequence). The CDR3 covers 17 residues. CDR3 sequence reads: CASSMGSRTGNSGELFF. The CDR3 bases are TGTGCCAGTAGTATGGGCAGTCGGACAGGGAATTCCGGGGAGCTGTTTTTT.

CDR3: CASSKRTGEETQYF. CDR3 DNA: TGTGCCAGCAGCAAACGGACAGGGGAAGAGACCCAGTACTTC. This sequence joins TRBV21-1 and TRBJ2-5; the table's D call TRBD1 went unverified against the DNA. TRBV21-1 is a pseudogene locus. This CDR3 region has 14 residues.

This chain's CDR3 is CASSIDLGSGGNNQPQHF. CDR3 sequence (DNA): TGTGCCAGTAGTATTGACCTGGGGAGTGGAGGTAACAATCAGCCCCAGCATTTT. The chain recombines TRBV19 with TRBJ1-5; D is unresolved. Deletions cut 3 bases from V and 3 bases from J, with 21 bases between. CDR1 LNHDA and CDR2 SQIVND come from the germline V gene (reference sequence). The CDR3 contains 18 residues.

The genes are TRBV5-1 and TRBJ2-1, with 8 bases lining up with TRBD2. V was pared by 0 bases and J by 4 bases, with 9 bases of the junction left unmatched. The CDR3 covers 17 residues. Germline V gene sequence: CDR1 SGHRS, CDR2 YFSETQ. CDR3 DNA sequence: TGCGCCAGCAGCTTGGCCACGGGAGGGACCCTTTACAATGAGCAGTTCTTC. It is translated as CASSLATGGTLYNEQFF.

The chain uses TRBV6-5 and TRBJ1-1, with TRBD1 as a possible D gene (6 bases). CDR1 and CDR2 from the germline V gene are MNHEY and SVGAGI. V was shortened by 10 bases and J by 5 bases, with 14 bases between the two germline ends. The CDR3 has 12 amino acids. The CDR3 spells CANQGGLTEAFF. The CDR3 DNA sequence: TGTGCCAACCAAGGGGGTCTTACTGAAGCTTTCTTT.

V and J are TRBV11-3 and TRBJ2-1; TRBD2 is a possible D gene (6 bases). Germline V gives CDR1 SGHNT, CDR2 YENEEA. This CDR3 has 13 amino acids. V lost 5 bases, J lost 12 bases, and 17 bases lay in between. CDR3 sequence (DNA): TGTGCCAGCAGCCCTGGGACTTATGGGAGGCAGTTCTTC. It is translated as CASSPGTYGRQFF.

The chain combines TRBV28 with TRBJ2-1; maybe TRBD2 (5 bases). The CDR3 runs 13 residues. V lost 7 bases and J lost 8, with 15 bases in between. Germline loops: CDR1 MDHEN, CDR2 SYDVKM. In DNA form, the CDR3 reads TGTGCCAGCAACCCAGACCAGAGGGATGAGCAGTTCTTC. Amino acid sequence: CASNPDQRDEQFF. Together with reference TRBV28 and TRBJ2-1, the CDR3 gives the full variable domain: DVKVTQSSRYLVKRTGEKVFLECVQDMDHENMFWYRQDPGLGLRLIYFSYDVKMKEKGDIPEGYSVSREKKERFSLILESASTNQTSMYLCASNPDQRDEQFFGPGTRLTVL.

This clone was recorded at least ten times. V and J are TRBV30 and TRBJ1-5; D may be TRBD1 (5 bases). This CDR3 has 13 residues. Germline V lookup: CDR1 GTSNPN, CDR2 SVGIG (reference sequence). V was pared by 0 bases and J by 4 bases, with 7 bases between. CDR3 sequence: CAWSVGGNQPQHF. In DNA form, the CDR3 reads TGTGCCTGGAGTGTTGGGGGGAATCAGCCCCAGCATTTT.

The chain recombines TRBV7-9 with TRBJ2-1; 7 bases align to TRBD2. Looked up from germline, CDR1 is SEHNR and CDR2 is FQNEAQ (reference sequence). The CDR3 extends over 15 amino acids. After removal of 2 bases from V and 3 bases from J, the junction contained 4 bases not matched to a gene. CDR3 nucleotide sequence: TGTGCCAGCAGCTTAATCGGGGAGGGCTACAATGAGCAGTTCTTC. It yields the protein CASSLIGEGYNEQFF.

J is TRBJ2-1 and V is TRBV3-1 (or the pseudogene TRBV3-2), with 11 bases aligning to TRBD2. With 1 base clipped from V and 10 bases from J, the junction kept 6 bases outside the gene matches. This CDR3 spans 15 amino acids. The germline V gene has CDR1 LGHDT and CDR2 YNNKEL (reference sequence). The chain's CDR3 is CASSQVAGGPWEQFF. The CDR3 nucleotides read TGTGCCAGCAGCCAAGTAGCGGGGGGGCCCTGGGAGCAGTTCTTC.

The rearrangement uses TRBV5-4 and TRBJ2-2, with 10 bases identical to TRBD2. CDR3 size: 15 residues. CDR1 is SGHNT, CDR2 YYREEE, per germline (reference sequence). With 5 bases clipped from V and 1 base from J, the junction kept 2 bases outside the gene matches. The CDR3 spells CASRLAGGNTGELFF. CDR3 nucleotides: TGTGCCAGCAGATTAGCGGGGGGGAACACCGGGGAGCTGTTTTTT.

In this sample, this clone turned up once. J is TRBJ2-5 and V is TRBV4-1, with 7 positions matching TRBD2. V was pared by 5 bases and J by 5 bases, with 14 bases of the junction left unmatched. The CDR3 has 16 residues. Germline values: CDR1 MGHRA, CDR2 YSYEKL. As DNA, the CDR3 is TGCGCCAGCAGCTTAGCAGGTGCGGGGGACGGGGAGACCCAGTACTTC. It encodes CASSLAGAGDGETQYF.

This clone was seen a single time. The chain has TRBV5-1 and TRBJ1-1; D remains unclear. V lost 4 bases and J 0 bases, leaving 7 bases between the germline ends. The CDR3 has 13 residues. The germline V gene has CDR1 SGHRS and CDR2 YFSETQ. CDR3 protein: CASSAGLNTEAFF. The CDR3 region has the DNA TGCGCCAGCAGCGCGGGGTTGAACACTGAAGCTTTCTTT.

As DNA, the CDR3 is TGTGCCAGCAGCCTTGGGGGGATTGGTTCACCCCTCCACTTT. This codes for CASSLGGIGSPLHF. This chain joins TRBV9 and TRBJ1-6; tentative D call: TRBD1 (5 bases). The CDR3 spans 14 residues. The germline V gene has CDR1 SGDLS and CDR2 YYNGEE. Deletions cut 4 bases from V and 9 bases from J, with 14 bases between.

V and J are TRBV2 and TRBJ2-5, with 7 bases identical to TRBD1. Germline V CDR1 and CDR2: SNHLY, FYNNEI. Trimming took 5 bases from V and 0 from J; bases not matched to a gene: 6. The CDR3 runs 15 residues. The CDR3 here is CASSRGQRDQETQYF. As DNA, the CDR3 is TGTGCCAGCAGTAGGGGACAGAGGGACCAAGAGACCCAGTACTTC. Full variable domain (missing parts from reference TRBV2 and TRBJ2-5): EPEVTQTPSHQVTQMGQEVILRCVPISNHLYFYWYRQILGQKVEFLVSFYNNEISEKSEIFDDQFSVERPDGSNFTLKIRSTKLEDSAMYFCASSRGQRDQETQYFGPGTRLLVL.

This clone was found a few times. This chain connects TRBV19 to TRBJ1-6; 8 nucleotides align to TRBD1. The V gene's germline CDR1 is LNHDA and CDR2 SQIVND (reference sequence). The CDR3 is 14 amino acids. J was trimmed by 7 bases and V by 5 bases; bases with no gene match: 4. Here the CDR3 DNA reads TGTGCCAGTAGTCCCCGACAGGGGAATTCACCCCTCCACTTT. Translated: CASSPRQGNSPLHF.

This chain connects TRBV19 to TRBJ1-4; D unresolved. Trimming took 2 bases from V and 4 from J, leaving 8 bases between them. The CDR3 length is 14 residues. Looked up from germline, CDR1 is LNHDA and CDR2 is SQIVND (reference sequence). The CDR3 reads CASSILRDNEKLFF. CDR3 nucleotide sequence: TGTGCCAGTAGTATACTGAGAGATAATGAAAAACTGTTTTTT.

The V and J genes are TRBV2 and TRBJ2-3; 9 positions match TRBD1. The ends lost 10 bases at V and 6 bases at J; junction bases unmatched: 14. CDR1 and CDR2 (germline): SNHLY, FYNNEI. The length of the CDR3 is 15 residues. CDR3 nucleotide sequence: TGTGCCATCATTCCGGGACAGGGTATAGGGGATACGCAGTATTTT. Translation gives CAIIPGQGIGDTQYF.